What follows are 27 T cell receptor beta chains derived from one specimen sequenced in a study of cytomegalovirus exposure and HLA in healthy donors (dated by TCRdb to about 2017). The library was prepared using the immunoSEQ multiplex PCR assay. The multiplex PCR relied on a mix of 60 forward primers for TCR Vbeta segments and 13 reverse primers for TCR Jbeta segments. In TCRdb, the immuneACCESS table is reduced to in-frame sequences with V and J assigned. These tables do not hold every clone; where another copy was compared, an unresolved V gene accounts for under half, and the others remain unexplained. This sample has 150,000 to 200,000 clones in its table, and around 80% of those were observed once. In total, the top ten clones hold under 2.5% of the sample. What was sequenced was PBMCs. The receptors shown here come from a woman aged 25 to 39 in good health and CMV-seropositive.

The chain couples TRBV28 to TRBJ1-5, with 8 positions matching TRBD1. CDR3 length: 15 residues. Germline-derived CDR1 and CDR2 are MDHEN and SYDVKM. The junction had 8 bases not matched to a gene; V was cut back by 4 bases and J by 6 bases. The CDR3 is CASSSPDRESQPQHF. CDR3 DNA: TGTGCCAGCAGTTCCCCGGACAGGGAGAGTCAGCCCCAGCATTTT.

V gene TRBV4-1 combines with J gene TRBJ2-6, with TRBD1 matching 8 bases. CDR3 length equals 19 residues. Germline V gene sequence: CDR1 MGHRA, CDR2 YSYEKL. The V and J ends lost 0 bases and 0 bases, in that order; junction bases with no gene match: 7. Written as DNA, the CDR3 is TGCGCCAGCAGCCAAGACAGGGACAGGATCGTCTCTGGGGCCAACGTCCTGACTTTC. Amino acid sequence: CASSQDRDRIVSGANVLTF.

J is TRBJ1-1 and V is TRBV29-1; D possibly corresponds to TRBD1 (5 bases). The CDR3 is made up of 14 amino acids. Deletions cut 7 bases from V and 4 bases from J, with 19 bases between. CDR1 and CDR2 (germline): SQVTM, ANQGSEA. CDR3 protein: CSALGGVTGTEAFF. In DNA form, the CDR3 reads TGCAGCGCCCTGGGGGGGGTTACGGGCACTGAAGCTTTCTTT.

The CDR3 bases are TGTGCCTGGAGCGGGACTAGCGGGAGGGTCTCCTACGAGCAGTACTTC. This codes for CAWSGTSGRVSYEQYF. The chain couples TRBV30 to TRBJ2-7, with TRBD2 matching over 16 bases. This CDR3 is 16 amino acids long. V lost 3 bases to trimming and J lost 0 bases; unmatched junction nucleotides: 2. CDR1 is GTSNPN and CDR2 is SVGIG in the germline V gene (reference sequence).

This clone was observed once. The gene calls are TRBV7-9 and TRBJ1-1; D is perhaps TRBD1 (5 bases). The CDR3 is 12 amino acids. V lost 7 bases and J lost 3, with 9 bases in between. Looked up from germline, CDR1 is SEHNR and CDR2 is FQNEAQ (reference sequence). CDR3 in amino acids: CASMGGYTEAFF. In DNA form, the CDR3 reads TGTGCCAGCATGGGGGGGTACACTGAAGCTTTCTTT.

This clone was picked up a small number of times. The rearrangement uses TRBV5-8 and TRBJ1-2, with a weak D call TRBD1 (6 bases). Germline CDR1 reads SGHTS; CDR2 reads YDEGEE. V dropped 0 bases and J dropped 4 bases, with 13 bases sitting between them. The CDR3 runs 15 residues. The CDR3, as DNA: TGTGCCAGCAGCTTGGGACAGGATGAGAGCTATGGCTACACCTTC. It specifies CASSLGQDESYGYTF.

V and J are TRBV4-1 and TRBJ2-1; 9 bases agree with TRBD2. CDR3 size: 17 residues. Trimming took 2 bases from V and 0 from J; bases not matched to a gene: 5. CDR1 is MGHRA, CDR2 YSYEKL, per germline. In DNA, the CDR3 is TGCGCCAGCAGCCAACATCTTAGCGGGGGCTCCTACAATGAGCAGTTCTTC. Translated: CASSQHLSGGSYNEQFF.

This clone was picked up one time. The chain couples TRBV6-5 to TRBJ2-7; 7 bases align to TRBD1. Germline values: CDR1 MNHEY, CDR2 SVGAGI. V dropped 6 bases and J dropped 3; count of bases not matched to a gene: 11. The CDR3 totals 15 residues. In nucleotides, the CDR3 is TGTGCCAGCAGCCGAACAGGGGACCCCTTCTACGAGCAGTACTTC. Amino acids: CASSRTGDPFYEQYF.

The V gene is TRBV29-1, the J gene TRBJ1-1; 8 bases are shared with TRBD1. This CDR3 spans 13 amino acids. CDR1 and CDR2 (germline): SQVTM, ANQGSEA. The V and J ends lost 7 bases and 6 bases, in that order; junction bases with no gene match: 10. CDR3 protein: CSGMTGALSEAFF. CDR3 coding DNA: TGCAGCGGCATGACAGGGGCCCTATCTGAAGCTTTCTTT. Variable domain in full (rest from reference TRBV29-1 and TRBJ1-1): SAVISQKPSRDICQRGTSLTIQCQVDSQVTMMFWYRQQPGQSLTLIATANQGSEATYESGFVIDKFPISRPNLTFSTLTVSNMSPEDSSIYLCSGMTGALSEAFFGQGTRLTVV.

The chain combines TRBV7-2 with TRBJ1-2; tentative D call: TRBD1 (6 bases). Deletions cut 3 bases from V and 7 bases from J, with 15 bases between. Germline V lookup: CDR1 SGHTA, CDR2 FQGNSA. The CDR3 is 14 residues long. The CDR3: CASSFSDRQSGYTF. CDR3 sequence (DNA): TGTGCCAGCAGCTTCTCGGACAGACAGAGTGGCTACACCTTC.

The genes are TRBV19 and TRBJ1-5; TRBD1 aligns across 10 bases. CDR1 LNHDA and CDR2 SQIVND come from the germline V gene (reference sequence). The CDR3 loop spans 14 amino acids. V was clipped by 8 bases and J by 2 bases; unmatched bases: 3. The CDR3 loop reads CASSGTGGNQPQHF. Written as DNA, the CDR3 is TGTGCCAGTTCCGGGACAGGGGGCAATCAGCCCCAGCATTTT.

This rearrangement joins TRBV10-3 to TRBJ1-5; 12 bases are a match to TRBD1. CDR1 ENHRY and CDR2 SYGVKD come from the germline V gene. Trimming at V came to 6 bases and at J to 7 bases, leaving 1 base not matched to a gene. The CDR3 extends over 13 amino acids. CDR3 DNA: TGTGCCATCAGCGGGACAGGGGGCCAGCCCCAGCATTTT. Protein sequence: CAISGTGGQPQHF.

This CDR3 reads CASRRITGFNEKLFF. CDR3 DNA sequence: TGTGCCAGCAGACGGATTACAGGTTTTAATGAAAAACTGTTTTTT. The chain joins TRBV6-5 to TRBJ1-4; maybe TRBD1 (5 bases). Germline values: CDR1 MNHEY, CDR2 SVGAGI. The CDR3 runs to 15 residues. Between the trimmed V and J ends, which lost 6 bases and 4 bases, there was a span of 15 bases.

The genes are TRBV7-8 and TRBJ1-5; 8 nucleotides match TRBD1. With V trimmed by 0 bases and J by 16 bases, 8 bases remained unmatched. This CDR3 spans 13 amino acids. Germline CDR1 SGHVS, CDR2 FQNEAQ. The CDR3 here is CASSLAGQGHLHF. CDR3 nucleotides: TGTGCCAGCAGCTTAGCCGGACAGGGCCACCTTCATTTT.

The chain carries TRBV28 and TRBJ1-2; 7 bases are a match to TRBD1. The CDR3 is 13 amino acids. The germline CDR1 and CDR2 sequences are MDHEN and SYDVKM. V shed 6 bases, J shed 8 bases, and the junction held 9 bases outside the gene matches. This CDR3 reads CASRPGQTDGYTF. As DNA, the CDR3 is TGTGCCAGCAGGCCGGGACAGACAGACGGCTACACCTTC.

This clone was counted a few times. The chain joins TRBV7-9 to TRBJ1-2; 10 bases are shared with TRBD1. The CDR3 sequence is 16 residues long. The junction had 5 bases not matched to a gene; V was cut back by 2 bases and J by 2 bases. CDR1 and CDR2 (germline): SEHNR, FQNEAQ (reference sequence). The CDR3 is CASSLPPGQGNYGYTF. Written as DNA, the CDR3 is TGTGCCAGCAGCTTACCTCCGGGACAGGGGAACTATGGCTACACCTTC.

CDR3 in amino acids: CSVSGGVFSGELFF. CDR3 DNA: TGCAGCGTTTCGGGGGGGGTATTCAGCGGGGAGCTGTTTTTT. J is TRBJ2-2 and V is TRBV29-1, with 8 positions matching TRBD2. This CDR3 is built from 14 residues. V shed 5 bases and J 7 bases; nucleotides not matched to a gene: 9. Germline CDR1 is SQVTM and CDR2 is ANQGSEA.

A few counts support this clone. V and J are TRBV28 and TRBJ2-3; TRBD1 matches 7 bases. The trim removed 5 bases at V and 2 bases at J, leaving 10 bases unmatched. The CDR3 loop spans 16 amino acids. CDR1 and CDR2 from the germline V gene are MDHEN and SYDVKM. The CDR3 DNA sequence: TGTGCCAGCAGTACCCGCCGACAGGGATACACAGATACGCAGTATTTT. It is translated as CASSTRRQGYTDTQYF. The whole variable domain, filled in from reference TRBV28 and TRBJ2-3, reads DVKVTQSSRYLVKRTGEKVFLECVQDMDHENMFWYRQDPGLGLRLIYFSYDVKMKEKGDIPEGYSVSREKKERFSLILESASTNQTSMYLCASSTRRQGYTDTQYFGPGTRLTVL.

This rearrangement joins TRBV27 to TRBJ2-2, with D possibly matching TRBD1 (5 bases). CDR3 length: 15 amino acids. Trimming took off 4 bases at V and 2 bases at J, with 11 bases between the two ends. Looked up from germline, CDR1 is MNHEY and CDR2 is SMNVEV (reference sequence). The CDR3 DNA reads as TGTGCCAGCAGTTCCAGGGTTTTCAACACCGGGGAGCTGTTTTTT. Protein product: CASSSRVFNTGELFF.

This sequence joins TRBV7-9 and TRBJ2-5; D perhaps matches TRBD1 (6 bases). CDR3 length: 16 residues. CDR1 is SEHNR and CDR2 is FQNEAQ in the germline V gene (reference sequence). The V end lost 5 bases, the J end lost 2 bases, and 18 bases lay between the germline ends. The CDR3, as DNA: TGTGCCAGCAGCCTCCACCGGGACATACGTCAAGAGACCCAGTACTTC. It specifies CASSLHRDIRQETQYF.

J is TRBJ2-3 and V is TRBV5-6, with 8 bases lining up with TRBD1. V shed 3 bases and J 1 base; nucleotides not matched to a gene: 4. The CDR3 has 15 amino acids. CDR1 is SGHDT, CDR2 YYEEEE, per germline. The CDR3 DNA reads TGTGCCAGCAGCTCACCGGGACAGGGCACAGATACGCAGTATTTT. Its translation is CASSSPGQGTDTQYF. The full variable domain, its missing parts supplied by reference TRBV5-6 and TRBJ2-3, is DAGVTQSPTHLIKTRGQQVTLRCSPKSGHDTVSWYQQALGQGPQFIFQYYEEEERQRGNFPDRFSGHQFPNYSSELNVNALLLGDSALYLCASSSPGQGTDTQYFGPGTRLTVL.

The V call is TRBV19, the J call TRBJ1-5, with 9 bases matching TRBD1. The CDR3 runs 18 residues. Losses at the gene ends were 3 bases for V and 0 bases for J; bases not matched to a gene: 9. Germline CDR1 is LNHDA and CDR2 is SQIVND (reference sequence). The CDR3 loop is CASSIATGGGSSNQPQHF. In DNA form, the CDR3 reads TGTGCCAGTAGTATTGCGACAGGGGGAGGGTCTAGCAATCAGCCCCAGCATTTT.

V and J are TRBV28 and TRBJ2-1, with a tentative D call TRBD2 (5 bases). Per germline, CDR1 MDHEN and CDR2 SYDVKM. This CDR3 has 12 amino acids. The V end lost 5 bases, the J end lost 15 bases, and 17 bases lay between the germline ends. CDR3 in amino acids: CASSPFGESGFF. In DNA form, the CDR3 reads TGTGCCAGCAGTCCCTTCGGAGAGAGCGGGTTCTTC.

The J gene is TRBJ1-2, the V gene TRBV7-9; the match to TRBD1 covers 10 bases. V dropped 2 bases and J dropped 5; count of bases not matched to a gene: 5. The CDR3 loop spans 15 amino acids. Germline assignment: CDR1 SEHNR and CDR2 FQNEAQ (reference sequence). The CDR3 reads CASSLTGTGAYGYTF. The CDR3 nucleotides are TGTGCCAGCAGCTTAACCGGGACAGGGGCTTATGGCTACACCTTC.

This clone has only a few counts. This rearrangement joins TRBV5-1 to TRBJ2-7; D is uncertain. Trimming stripped 0 bases from V and 2 bases from J, with 9 bases between. This CDR3 spans 14 amino acids. Germline assignment: CDR1 SGHRS and CDR2 YFSETQ. This CDR3 reads CASSLGVGPYEQYF. The CDR3 region has the DNA TGCGCCAGCAGCTTGGGGGTGGGCCCCTACGAGCAGTACTTC.

This chain joins TRBV5-8 and TRBJ2-2, with D unresolved. CDR1 and CDR2 (germline): SGHTS, YDEGEE. This CDR3 is 13 amino acids long. Trimming shortened V by 7 bases and J by 2 bases, and 9 bases separated the two germline ends. The CDR3 DNA reads as TGTGCCAGCGGTCTACTAAACACCGGGGAGCTGTTTTTT. It codes for CASGLLNTGELFF.

The rearrangement uses TRBV30 and TRBJ1-5, with TRBD1 as a possible D gene (6 bases). Trimming left V 1 base short and J 6 bases short, with 10 bases between. Germline V gives CDR1 GTSNPN, CDR2 SVGIG (reference sequence). This CDR3 is 13 amino acids long. The CDR3 protein is CAWSGGGSQPQHF. DNA for the CDR3: TGTGCCTGGAGTGGGGGGGGCAGTCAGCCCCAGCATTTT.